These 28 T cell receptor beta chains originate from one sample sequenced in a study of blood T cell repertoires in COVID-19 (dated by TCRdb to about 2020). The library was generated by the immunoSEQ multiplex PCR assay. In TCRdb, the immuneACCESS table is reduced to in-frame sequences with V and J assigned. These tables do not hold every clone; where another copy was compared, an unresolved V gene accounts for under half, and the others remain unexplained. This sample lists fewer than 250,000 clones; roughly 84% were detected once. 3% to 3.5% of the sample belongs to the ten largest clones. Input material: PBMCs or T cells enriched from blood (not recorded which). Every receptor here comes from a woman in her twenties or thirties who had recovered from COVID-19.

This clone has more than one count but fewer than ten. J is TRBJ1-2 and V is TRBV24-1, with D possibly TRBD1 on 6 matching bases. CDR3 length: 16 amino acids. Germline values: CDR1 KGHDR, CDR2 SFDVKD. Trimming left V 4 bases short and J 4 bases short, with 18 bases between. Written as DNA, the CDR3 is TGTGCCACCAGTGAGGGGCCCCCGGGGGGCGGCTATGGCTACACCTTC. It codes for CATSEGPPGGGYGYTF.

The rearrangement uses TRBV28 and TRBJ2-3, with 7 bases fitting TRBD1. V shed 5 bases, J shed 5 bases, and the junction held 1 base outside the gene matches. This CDR3 is 12 amino acids long. CDR1 is MDHEN and CDR2 is SYDVKM in the germline V gene. In nucleotides, the CDR3 is TGTGCCAGCAGTCACAGGGGAGATACGCAGTATTTT. Its protein product is CASSHRGDTQYF.

The chain combines TRBV10-3 with TRBJ1-1; 9 bases map to TRBD1. Germline V lookup: CDR1 ENHRY, CDR2 SYGVKD. There are 15 residues in the CDR3. V dropped 10 bases and J dropped 0; count of bases not matched to a gene: 9. Here the CDR3 DNA reads TGTGCCACCCGGGACAGGGAAGACATGAACACTGAAGCTTTCTTT. It is translated as CATRDREDMNTEAFF.

V usage is TRBV24-1 and J usage is TRBJ2-5; D is ambiguous. The ends were cut back, 1 base at V and 4 bases at J, with 12 bases in the middle. There are 15 residues in the CDR3. The germline V gene has CDR1 KGHDR and CDR2 SFDVKD. CDR3 sequence (DNA): TGTGCCACCAGTGATTTCGCGGCGGAAGGAGAGACCCAGTACTTC. Protein sequence: CATSDFAAEGETQYF.

J is TRBJ2-5 and V is TRBV28; 9 nucleotides agree with TRBD1. The J segment lost 4 bases and the V segment lost 7 bases, leaving 4 bases of the junction unmatched. The CDR3 is made up of 13 amino acids. Per the germline V gene, CDR1 is MDHEN and CDR2 is SYDVKM. The CDR3 reads CASTRDRVETQYF. The DNA for the CDR3 is TGTGCCAGCACCAGGGACAGGGTAGAGACCCAGTACTTC. Variable domain in full (rest from reference TRBV28 and TRBJ2-5): DVKVTQSSRYLVKRTGEKVFLECVQDMDHENMFWYRQDPGLGLRLIYFSYDVKMKEKGDIPEGYSVSREKKERFSLILESASTNQTSMYLCASTRDRVETQYFGPGTRLLVL.

This clone was recorded once. The rearrangement uses TRBV18 and TRBJ1-2; D uncertain. The CDR3 extends over 17 amino acids. Germline assignment: CDR1 KGHSH and CDR2 LQKENI. Trimming shortened V by 3 bases and J by 3 bases, and 20 bases separated the two germline ends. DNA of the CDR3: TGTGCCAGCTCACCGGAGACGGCCATCCCTCGGGACTATGGCTACACCTTC. It translates to CASSPETAIPRDYGYTF.

The chain joins TRBV11-2 to TRBJ1-1; D unclear. V dropped 1 base and J dropped 6 bases, with 15 bases sitting between them. Germline assignment: CDR1 SGHAT and CDR2 FQNNGV. The CDR3 is 15 residues long. CDR3 region: CASSLGVPPEAEAFF. In DNA form, the CDR3 reads TGTGCCAGCAGCTTAGGGGTCCCCCCGGAGGCTGAAGCTTTCTTT.

This clone is judged medium-sized (0.01 to 0.1%). The CDR3 reads CASSRAGLTDTQYF. In DNA, the CDR3 is TGTGCCAGCAGCAGAGCGGGACTCACAGATACGCAGTATTTT. The rearrangement links TRBV5-4 to TRBJ2-3, with TRBD2 matching over 7 bases. The V gene end was trimmed by 4 bases and the J gene end by 2 bases; junction bases not matched to a gene: 4. This CDR3 spans 14 amino acids. Looked up from germline, CDR1 is SGHNT and CDR2 is YYREEE (reference sequence).

This chain uses TRBV7-9 with TRBJ1-2; 9 positions agree with TRBD1. The CDR3 sequence is 14 residues long. V was pared by 3 bases and J by 5 bases, with 4 bases of the junction left unmatched. Germline CDR1 and CDR2: SEHNR and FQNEAQ (reference sequence). This CDR3 is CASSFRQGEYGYTF. The DNA for the CDR3 is TGTGCCAGCAGCTTCCGACAGGGGGAATATGGCTACACCTTC.

The chain recombines TRBV30 with TRBJ1-4; maybe TRBD1 (5 bases). The V end lost 3 bases, the J end lost 8 bases, and 13 bases lay between the germline ends. The CDR3 sequence is 13 residues long. Germline CDR1 is GTSNPN and CDR2 is SVGIG (reference sequence). The CDR3 region has the DNA TGTGCCTGGAGGGGGGGATCCCGGGAAAAACTGTTTTTT. Translation gives CAWRGGSREKLFF.

The chain employs TRBV4-2 and TRBJ1-3, with 8 bases fitting TRBD1. V gave up 0 bases and J gave up 0 bases; unmatched junction bases: 10. The germline gives CDR1 LGHNA, CDR2 YNFKEQ. The CDR3 has 19 residues. The CDR3 is CASSQEWRDRPNSGNTIYF. CDR3 coding DNA: TGTGCCAGCAGCCAAGAATGGCGGGACAGGCCGAACTCTGGAAACACCATATATTTT.

The DNA for the CDR3 is TGTGCCAGCCAAGACAGGGACAATCAGCCCCAGCATTTT. Its protein product is CASQDRDNQPQHF. This rearrangement joins TRBV6-5 to TRBJ1-5, with 7 bases matching TRBD1. The germline V gene encodes CDR1 MNHEY and CDR2 SVGAGI. This CDR3 region has 13 residues. Losses at the gene ends were 8 bases for V and 3 bases for J; bases not matched to a gene: 4.

The chain carries TRBV5-4 and TRBJ1-1; D unresolved. V was clipped by 3 bases and J by 5 bases, with 11 bases between them. The CDR3 spans 13 residues. Germline lookup yields CDR1 SGHNT and CDR2 YYREEE (reference sequence). CDR3 in amino acids: CASSSVGWTEAFF. The CDR3 DNA is TGTGCCAGCAGCTCGGTGGGCTGGACTGAAGCTTTCTTT.

This sequence joins TRBV28 and TRBJ2-7; the match to TRBD2 covers 13 bases. Germline CDR1 is MDHEN and CDR2 is SYDVKM. The CDR3 runs to 18 residues. J was trimmed by 4 bases and V by 4 bases; bases with no gene match: 13. CDR3 region: CASSSQGLAGRRPYEQYF. The CDR3 DNA sequence: TGTGCCAGCAGTTCCCAGGGACTAGCGGGAAGGAGACCTTACGAGCAGTACTTC.

V usage is TRBV19 and J usage is TRBJ2-1; possibly TRBD2 for D (5 bases). Between the trimmed V and J ends, which lost 2 bases and 3 bases, there was a span of 11 bases. This CDR3 is 15 amino acids long. The germline V gene has CDR1 LNHDA and CDR2 SQIVND (reference sequence). CDR3 bases: TGTGCCAGTAGTATATTTCCGGGGAGCTACAATGAGCAGTTCTTC. Amino acid sequence: CASSIFPGSYNEQFF.

This chain links TRBV25-1 with TRBJ1-2, with 7 positions matching TRBD1. The CDR3 consists of 15 residues. Germline V lookup: CDR1 MGHDK, CDR2 SYGVNS. The junction had 9 bases not matched to a gene; V was cut back by 5 bases and J by 3 bases. CDR3: CASSPTGKADYGYTF. CDR3 nucleotide sequence: TGTGCCAGCAGTCCGACAGGGAAGGCGGACTATGGCTACACCTTC.

V and J are TRBV7-9 and TRBJ2-7; TRBD2 might be the D (6 bases). The CDR3 consists of 15 residues. The ends were cut back, 1 base at V and 3 bases at J, with 13 bases in the middle. In germline, CDR1 is SEHNR, CDR2 FQNEAQ (reference sequence). In nucleotides, the CDR3 is TGTGCCAGCAGCTTAGAAGAGACTAGTATCTACGAGCAGTACTTC. As protein: CASSLEETSIYEQYF.

This clone appeared a few times. This rearrangement joins TRBV9 to TRBJ1-6; 7 bases match TRBD1. This CDR3 has 17 residues. Germline V gene sequence: CDR1 SGDLS, CDR2 YYNGEE. J was trimmed by 8 bases and V by 4 bases; bases with no gene match: 15. Here the CDR3 reads CASSLARDSVDHSPLHF. The CDR3 coding sequence is TGTGCCAGCAGCCTTGCTAGGGACAGTGTCGATCATTCACCCCTCCACTTT.

The V gene is TRBV5-1, the J gene TRBJ1-4, with 10 nucleotides matching TRBD1. After removal of 4 bases from V and 6 bases from J, the junction contained 9 bases not matched to a gene. The CDR3 length is 16 residues. In germline, CDR1 is SGHRS, CDR2 YFSETQ. CDR3 amino acids: CASSPGQGEKYEKLFF. The CDR3 DNA follows: TGCGCCAGCAGCCCCGGACAGGGGGAGAAATATGAAAAACTGTTTTTT. Full variable domain (missing parts from reference TRBV5-1 and TRBJ1-4): KAGVTQTPRYLIKTRGQQVTLSCSPISGHRSVSWYQQTPGQGLQFLFEYFSETQRNKGNFPGRFSGRQFSNSRSEMNVSTLELGDSALYLCASSPGQGEKYEKLFFGSGTQLSVL.

The rearrangement links TRBV27 to TRBJ1-2, with 7 positions matching TRBD1. This CDR3 comprises 13 residues. The germline V gene has CDR1 MNHEY and CDR2 SMNVEV (reference sequence). With 0 bases clipped from V and 8 bases from J, the junction kept 3 bases outside the gene matches. This CDR3 reads CASSLSGGWGYTF. The CDR3 nucleotides are TGTGCCAGCAGTTTATCAGGGGGCTGGGGCTACACCTTC.

This chain links TRBV6-5 with TRBJ1-1, with D unresolved. Germline V lookup: CDR1 MNHEY, CDR2 SVGAGI. The CDR3 consists of 15 residues. The V end was cut by 2 bases, the J end by 7 bases, with 17 bases between. The CDR3 protein is CASSYPTQPTLEAFF. As DNA, the CDR3 is TGTGCCAGCAGTTACCCTACCCAACCCACCCTTGAAGCTTTCTTT.

The J gene is TRBJ2-3, the V gene TRBV7-9, with TRBD2 matching 10 bases. After removal of 1 base from V and 2 bases from J, the junction contained 9 bases not matched to a gene. CDR1 SEHNR and CDR2 FQNEAQ come from the germline V gene (reference sequence). The CDR3 extends over 18 amino acids. CDR3 region: CASSLGLAGALFTDTQYF. The DNA of the CDR3 is TGTGCCAGCAGCTTAGGGCTAGCGGGAGCTCTATTCACAGATACGCAGTATTTT. The full variable domain, in which reference TRBV7-9 and TRBJ2-3 provide the parts outside the CDR3, is DTGVSQNPRHKITKRGQNVTFRCDPISEHNRLYWYRQTLGQGPEFLTYFQNEAQLEKSRLLSDRFSAERPKGSFSTLEIQRTEQGDSAMYLCASSLGLAGALFTDTQYFGPGTRLTVL.

J is TRBJ2-7 and V is TRBV28, with D perhaps TRBD2 (6 bases). The V and J ends lost 5 bases and 6 bases respectively, with 17 bases between them. The CDR3 spans 14 residues. In germline, CDR1 is MDHEN, CDR2 SYDVKM. CDR3 sequence (DNA): TGTGCCAGCAGTCCTCCCCCCGCGCGGGGCGAGCAGTACTTC. It specifies CASSPPPARGEQYF.

This chain joins TRBV27 and TRBJ2-1; TRBD2 aligns across 13 bases. The CDR3 is 19 residues long. The germline gives CDR1 MNHEY, CDR2 SMNVEV (reference sequence). Losses at the gene ends were 5 bases for V and 5 bases for J; bases not matched to a gene: 15. CDR3 nucleotide sequence: TGTGCCAGCAGTGTAGGGGCTTGGACTAGCGGGAGTGCTGACAATGAGCAGTTCTTC. Translated, it gives CASSVGAWTSGSADNEQFF.

The V call is TRBV4-1, the J call TRBJ2-3; D possibly corresponds to TRBD1 (6 bases). The CDR3 sequence is 15 residues long. The germline gives CDR1 MGHRA, CDR2 YSYEKL. Trimming removed 5 bases at V and 4 bases at J, with 16 bases between. The CDR3 DNA reads as TGCGCCAGCAGCTATGGGGCAGGGGTTGCAGATACGCAGTATTTT. It codes for CASSYGAGVADTQYF.

CDR3 region: CASSLGVRTYNEQFF. The CDR3 nucleotides are TGTGCCAGCAGCTTAGGGGTCCGTACCTACAATGAGCAGTTCTTC. The chain links TRBV5-6 to TRBJ2-1; TRBD1 might be the D (5 bases). Trimming pared 2 bases from V and 2 bases from J, leaving 11 bases between. Germline-derived CDR1 and CDR2 are SGHDT and YYEEEE. This CDR3 is 15 amino acids long.

The rearrangement uses TRBV3-1 (or the pseudogene TRBV3-2) and TRBJ1-1; the match to TRBD1 covers 7 bases. CDR3 length: 15 amino acids. The germline V gene has CDR1 LGHDT and CDR2 YNNKEL (reference sequence). J gave up 6 bases and V 0 bases, and 7 bases lay outside the gene matches. In nucleotides, the CDR3 is TGTGCCAGCAGCCAAGATGAGGGGGCCGCCTCTGAAGCTTTCTTT. This codes for CASSQDEGAASEAFF.

The chain combines TRBV21-1 with TRBJ2-5; the table's TRBD2 call for D was not verified on the DNA. TRBV21-1 is a recognized pseudogene. This CDR3 contains 17 residues. The DNA for the CDR3 is TGTGCCAGCAGCAAAGGTAGGGTAGCGGGAGGCGGGGAGACCCAGTACTTC. Protein: CASSKGRVAGGGETQYF.